This TCR beta chain appears in the sequencing data of a study of T cell responses to AZD1222 COVID-19 vaccine. Study conclusions and caveats: Seropositive at baseline were only a handful of AZD1222 recipients. Females made up more of the donors, who were largely white British, and clonal diversity may have come out too low. Spike-wide vaccine-associated CD4 TCRs dominated at 160-218 and 743-854. Samples come after the peak T cell response, not at day 14.

This clone has only one observation. Antigen unknown. The CDR3 contains 14 residues. The germline CDR1 and CDR2 sequences are KGHDR and SFDVKD. Trimming took 4 bases from V and 8 from J; bases not matched to a gene: 7. The data were produced by immunoSEQ multiplex PCR, yet TCRdb's version contains in-frame clones alone and is incomplete. The data show about 150,000 clones, roughly nine tenths seen once. The chain recombines TRBV24-1 with TRBJ2-1, with 7 bases lining up with TRBD1. Sequencing was performed on peripheral blood, taken after recovery from COVID-19. This sequence originates from an adult who had recovered from COVID-19. The CDR3 is CATSEPNRGDEQFF. The CDR3, as DNA: TGTGCCACCAGTGAGCCAAACAGGGGCGATGAGCAGTTCTTC.